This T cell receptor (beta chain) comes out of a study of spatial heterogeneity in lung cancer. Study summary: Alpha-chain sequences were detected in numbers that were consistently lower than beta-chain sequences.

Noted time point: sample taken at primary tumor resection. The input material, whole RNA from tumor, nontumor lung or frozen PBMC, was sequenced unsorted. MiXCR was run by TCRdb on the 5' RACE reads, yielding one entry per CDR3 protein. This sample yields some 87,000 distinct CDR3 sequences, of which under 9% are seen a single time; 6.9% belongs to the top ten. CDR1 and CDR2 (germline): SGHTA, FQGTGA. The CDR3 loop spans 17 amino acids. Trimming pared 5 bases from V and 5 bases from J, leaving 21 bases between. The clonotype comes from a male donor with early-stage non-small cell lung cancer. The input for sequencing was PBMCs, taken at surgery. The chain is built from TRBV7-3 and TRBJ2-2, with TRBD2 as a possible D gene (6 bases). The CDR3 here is CASSPRCGGALTGELFF. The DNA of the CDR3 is TGTGCCAGCAGCCCCCGATGTGGAGGGGCGTTGACCGGGGAGCTGTTTTTT.